These 27 T cell receptor beta chains were sequenced from one sample in a study of blood T cell repertoires in COVID-19. TCRdb keeps only in-frame clones here, not all; method: immunoSEQ multiplex PCR. Of under 300,000 clones in the sample, 75% to 90% were seen once. The specimen sequenced was peripheral blood. Every receptor here comes from a woman in her thirties or forties who had recovered from COVID-19.

The chain couples TRBV30 to TRBJ2-3, with 10 bases matching TRBD1. CDR3 length: 13 amino acids. Germline V gene sequence: CDR1 GTSNPN, CDR2 SVGIG (reference sequence). Losses at the gene ends were 7 bases for V and 3 bases for J; bases not matched to a gene: 4. CDR3 in DNA: TGTGCCTTCGACAGGGGGCGGACAGATACGCAGTATTTT. Translating it yields CAFDRGRTDTQYF.

The sample holds one count of this clone. This chain joins TRBV6-5 and TRBJ2-1, with a possible D match to TRBD2 (5 bases). V was pared by 0 bases and J by 13 bases, with 10 bases between. The CDR3 consists of 12 residues. The germline gives CDR1 MNHEY, CDR2 SVGAGI. The CDR3 DNA follows: TGTGCCAGCAGTTACTCGGTCGGAGGTCAGTTCTTC. Amino acids: CASSYSVGGQFF.

J is TRBJ2-3 and V is TRBV5-8; 9 bases agree with TRBD2. The CDR3 runs 17 residues. The trim removed 4 bases at V and 4 bases at J, leaving 13 bases unmatched. Germline V gives CDR1 SGHTS, CDR2 YDEGEE. The chain's CDR3 is CASSIKGSGRPPDTQYF. CDR3 in DNA: TGTGCCAGCAGCATAAAAGGGAGCGGGAGGCCCCCAGATACGCAGTATTTT.

With regard to this clone: Germline and junction disagree at one end, which may indicate a read error. The genes are TRBV7-7 and TRBJ2-1; 8 bases are a match to TRBD2. The CDR3 contains 15 residues. Germline V gives CDR1 SSHAT, CDR2 FNYEAQ (reference sequence). Here the CDR3 reads CASSRTGGRYNEQFF. The CDR3 DNA reads as TGTGCTAGCAGCCGAACAGGCGGGAGGTACAATGAGCAGTTCTTC. Full variable domain (rest looked up from reference TRBV7-7 and TRBJ2-1): GAGVSQSPRYKVTKRGQDVTLRCDPISSHATLYWYQQALGQGPEFLTYFNYEAQPDKSGLPSDRFSAERPEGSISTLTIQRTEQRDSAMYRCASSRTGGRYNEQFFGPGTRLTVL.

About this clone itself: Other DNA sequences of this sample code for an identical CDR3. The chain carries TRBV5-4 and TRBJ2-7; 8 bases agree with TRBD2. Germline V gives CDR1 SGHNT, CDR2 YYREEE (reference sequence). The CDR3 loop spans 13 amino acids. V trimming: 4 bases; J trimming: 3 bases; junction bases outside the gene matches: 3. This CDR3 reads CASSPGLGYEQYF. CDR3 bases: TGTGCCAGCAGCCCGGGACTAGGCTACGAGCAGTACTTC. Supplemented by reference TRBV5-4 and TRBJ2-7, the full variable domain reads ETGVTQSPTHLIKTRGQQVTLRCSSQSGHNTVSWYQQALGQGPQFIFQYYREEENGRGNFPPRFSGLQFPNYSSELNVNALELDDSALYLCASSPGLGYEQYFGPGTRLTVT.

This chain connects TRBV7-3 to TRBJ2-2; 7 bases map to TRBD1. Trimming at V came to 1 base and at J to 3 bases, leaving 2 bases not matched to a gene. The CDR3 contains 15 residues. The V gene's germline CDR1 is SGHTA and CDR2 FQGTGA. In nucleotides, the CDR3 is TGTGCCAGCAGCTTAAGACAGGGTTACACCGGGGAGCTGTTTTTT. Translating it yields CASSLRQGYTGELFF.

The rearrangement joins TRBV6-6 to TRBJ2-5; TRBD1 matches at 10 bases. The V and J ends lost 2 bases and 3 bases, in that order; junction bases with no gene match: 6. The germline V gene has CDR1 MNHNY and CDR2 SVGAGI (reference sequence). This CDR3 is 16 amino acids long. CDR3 in amino acids: CASSYPGQGSKETQYF. Here the CDR3 DNA reads TGTGCCAGCAGTTACCCGGGACAGGGGTCGAAAGAGACCCAGTACTTC.

The chain uses TRBV2 and TRBJ1-4; no firm D call. CDR1 is SNHLY and CDR2 is FYNNEI in the germline V gene. The CDR3 totals 13 residues. The germline V and J ends were trimmed by 5 bases and 6 bases, with 10 bases remaining between them. CDR3 nucleotide sequence: TGTGCCAGCAGTTTGACACCTGATGAAAAACTGTTTTTT. Translation: CASSLTPDEKLFF.

This clone occurred a few times. This chain connects TRBV6-5 to TRBJ1-3; tentatively, D is TRBD1 (6 bases). Germline CDR1 and CDR2: MNHEY and SVGAGI. The CDR3 has 14 residues. V lost 6 bases and J 1 base, leaving 10 bases between the germline ends. CDR3 DNA: TGTGCCAGCAGCGCGGGGGCATCTGGAAACACCATATATTTT. This codes for CASSAGASGNTIYF.

This clone was seen only once. The chain uses TRBV30 and TRBJ1-1, with D hard to call. There are 12 residues in the CDR3. Per the germline V gene, CDR1 is GTSNPN and CDR2 is SVGIG (reference sequence). Trimming left V 2 bases short and J 11 bases short, with 15 bases between. This CDR3 reads CAWSKEGRGAFF. In DNA form, the CDR3 reads TGTGCCTGGAGTAAAGAGGGTCGCGGCGCTTTCTTT.

V is TRBV14 and J is TRBJ2-2; tentatively, D is TRBD2 (5 bases). V was clipped by 1 base and J by 0 bases, with 9 bases between them. Germline V gene data show CDR1 as SGHDN and CDR2 as FVKESK. CDR3 length: 16 residues. The DNA of the CDR3 is TGTGCCAGCAGCCAAGCGCGGGCGGCGAACACCGGGGAGCTGTTTTTT. This gives the protein CASSQARAANTGELFF. The whole variable domain, filled in from reference TRBV14 and TRBJ2-2, reads EAGVTQFPSHSVIEKGQTVTLRCDPISGHDNLYWYRRVMGKEIKFLLHFVKESKQDESGMPNNRFLAERTGGTYSTLKVQPAELEDSGVYFCASSQARAANTGELFFGEGSRLTVL.

V gene TRBV7-3 combines with J gene TRBJ2-7; TRBD2 agrees at 7 bases. The CDR3 consists of 14 residues. Germline V lookup: CDR1 SGHTA, CDR2 FQGTGA. J was trimmed by 5 bases and V by 1 base; bases with no gene match: 5. The CDR3: CASSLNGGSDEQYF. CDR3 nucleotides: TGTGCCAGCAGCTTAAACGGCGGGAGCGACGAGCAGTACTTC. The full variable domain, in which reference TRBV7-3 and TRBJ2-7 provide the parts outside the CDR3, is GAGVSQTPSNKVTEKGKYVELRCDPISGHTALYWYRQSLGQGPEFLIYFQGTGAADDSGLPNDRFFAVRPEGSVSTLKIQRTERGDSAVYLCASSLNGGSDEQYFGPGTRLTVT.

The chain has TRBV19 and TRBJ2-2; 10 bases are shared with TRBD2. Looked up from germline, CDR1 is LNHDA and CDR2 is SQIVND (reference sequence). After removal of 9 bases from V and 8 bases from J, the junction contained 9 bases not matched to a gene. The CDR3 covers 14 residues. CDR3 sequence: CASLSSGSRGELFF. The CDR3 DNA reads TGTGCCAGCCTGTCTAGCGGGAGTAGGGGGGAGCTGTTTTTT.

This clone showed up just once. V is TRBV19 and J is TRBJ2-3; 10 bases agree with TRBD1. J lost 4 bases, V lost 7 bases, and 5 bases had no gene match. Germline CDR1 reads LNHDA; CDR2 reads SQIVND (reference sequence). This CDR3 is built from 14 residues. CDR3 DNA: TGTGCCAGTACCGAGACAGGGGGCGCAGATACGCAGTATTTT. Its translation: CASTETGGADTQYF. The whole variable domain, remainder taken from reference TRBV19 and TRBJ2-3, is DGGITQSPKYLFRKEGQNVTLSCEQNLNHDAMYWYRQDPGQGLRLIYYSQIVNDFQKGDIAEGYSVSREKKESFPLTVTSAQKNPTAFYLCASTETGGADTQYFGPGTRLTVL.

This clone came up once. The chain carries TRBV19 and TRBJ2-1, with 7 bases matching TRBD2. Germline lookup yields CDR1 LNHDA and CDR2 SQIVND (reference sequence). The J segment lost 0 bases and the V segment lost 7 bases, leaving 9 bases of the junction unmatched. The CDR3 loop spans 16 amino acids. CDR3 protein: CASTSWGGSSYNEQFF. CDR3 sequence (DNA): TGTGCCAGTACCTCCTGGGGCGGGAGCTCCTACAATGAGCAGTTCTTC.

The chain has TRBV9 and TRBJ2-3; D perhaps matches TRBD2 (6 bases). Trimming removed 0 bases from V and 0 bases from J, with 8 bases in between. Germline lookup yields CDR1 SGDLS and CDR2 YYNGEE. The CDR3 extends over 15 amino acids. The CDR3 is CASSVVGTSTDTQYF. The CDR3 coding sequence is TGTGCCAGCAGCGTAGTTGGGACTAGCACAGATACGCAGTATTTT. Full variable domain (rest looked up from reference TRBV9 and TRBJ2-3): DSGVTQTPKHLITATGQRVTLRCSPRSGDLSVYWYQQSLDQGLQFLIQYYNGEERAKGNILERFSAQQFPDLHSELNLSSLELGDSALYFCASSVVGTSTDTQYFGPGTRLTVL.

V gene TRBV9 combines with J gene TRBJ2-1; 8 bases agree with TRBD2. Losses at the gene ends were 2 bases for V and 7 bases for J; bases not matched to a gene: 5. The germline V gene encodes CDR1 SGDLS and CDR2 YYNGEE. The CDR3 contains 14 residues. The CDR3 DNA follows: TGTGCCAGCAGCGTGGGACTAGGGGGTAATGAGCAGTTCTTC. Protein product: CASSVGLGGNEQFF. The complete variable domain, with remaining parts taken from reference TRBV9 and TRBJ2-1, reads DSGVTQTPKHLITATGQRVTLRCSPRSGDLSVYWYQQSLDQGLQFLIQYYNGEERAKGNILERFSAQQFPDLHSELNLSSLELGDSALYFCASSVGLGGNEQFFGPGTRLTVL.

The rearrangement uses TRBV24-1 and TRBJ2-2, with 7 bases aligning to TRBD1. The V gene end was trimmed by 4 bases and the J gene end by 3 bases; junction bases not matched to a gene: 1. This CDR3 has 14 residues. In germline, CDR1 is KGHDR, CDR2 SFDVKD. The CDR3 region has the DNA TGTGCCACCAGTGAAGACAGGGACACCGGGGAGCTGTTTTTT. Its translation: CATSEDRDTGELFF.

The chain couples TRBV19 to TRBJ2-2; D remains unclear. V was trimmed by 1 base and J by 6 bases, leaving 12 bases between them. CDR1 is LNHDA, CDR2 SQIVND, per germline (reference sequence). The CDR3 loop spans 15 amino acids. DNA of the CDR3: TGTGCCAGTAGTATAGCCCTGACCGCGGCCGGGGAGCTGTTTTTT. Protein sequence: CASSIALTAAGELFF.

The chain combines TRBV6-1 with TRBJ1-5, with D possibly matching TRBD1 (5 bases). Trimming removed 1 base at V and 2 bases at J, with 9 bases between. Germline V lookup: CDR1 MNHNS, CDR2 SASEGT. The CDR3 totals 15 residues. DNA of the CDR3: TGTGCCAGCAGTGAAGTCGGGGGTGGCAATCAGCCCCAGCATTTT. It encodes CASSEVGGGNQPQHF.

The chain joins TRBV7-8 to TRBJ1-5; 10 positions agree with TRBD1. This CDR3 contains 15 residues. Trimming cost V 8 bases and J 2 bases; bases outside gene matches: 6. The germline V gene encodes CDR1 SGHVS and CDR2 FQNEAQ. CDR3 in DNA: TGTGCCAGCGGACCCGGGACAGGGGGCAATCAGCCCCAGCATTTT. Its protein product is CASGPGTGGNQPQHF.

The rearrangement uses TRBV19 and TRBJ2-2; D call uncertain. The CDR3 runs 13 residues. V gave up 4 bases and J gave up 2 bases, with 5 bases separating them. The germline CDR1 and CDR2 sequences are LNHDA and SQIVND (reference sequence). CDR3 sequence: CASSKANTGELFF. CDR3 nucleotides: TGTGCCAGTAGTAAAGCAAACACCGGGGAGCTGTTTTTT.

V gene TRBV2 combines with J gene TRBJ2-5; 14 positions match TRBD2. V was pared by 7 bases and J by 7 bases, with 11 bases of the junction left unmatched. In germline, CDR1 is SNHLY, CDR2 FYNNEI. CDR3 length: 16 amino acids. As DNA, the CDR3 is TGTGCCAGCAAATCAGGGACTAGCGGGAGTTCGGGGACCCAGTACTTC. Amino acid sequence: CASKSGTSGSSGTQYF.

V gene TRBV3-1 (or the pseudogene TRBV3-2) combines with J gene TRBJ2-7, with D possibly TRBD2 on 5 matching bases. This CDR3 is built from 15 residues. Per the germline V gene, CDR1 is LGHDT and CDR2 is YNNKEL (reference sequence). V was pared by 4 bases and J by 2 bases, with 15 bases between. This CDR3 is CASSPPNPRAYEQYF. In DNA, the CDR3 is TGTGCCAGCAGCCCCCCAAACCCGAGGGCCTACGAGCAGTACTTC.

In nucleotides, the CDR3 is TGTGCCAGCAGCCCTGTTTTGTTATATAGCAATCAGCCCCAGCATTTT. It codes for CASSPVLLYSNQPQHF. The V gene is TRBV28, the J gene TRBJ1-5; D call uncertain. CDR1 and CDR2 (germline): MDHEN, SYDVKM. The CDR3 covers 16 residues. The V end was cut by 6 bases, the J end by 0 bases, with 15 bases between.

This clone was observed a few times. This chain connects TRBV3-1 (or the pseudogene TRBV3-2) to TRBJ2-7, with 7 bases that match TRBD1. The CDR3 length is 12 residues. The germline gives CDR1 LGHDT, CDR2 YNNKEL (reference sequence). Trimming took 1 base from V and 8 from J; bases not matched to a gene: 2. The CDR3 is CASSQATGKQYF. In DNA form, the CDR3 reads TGTGCCAGCAGCCAAGCGACAGGGAAGCAGTACTTC.

The chain couples TRBV11-2 to TRBJ1-2; no firm D call. V was trimmed by 5 bases and J by 4 bases, leaving 14 bases between them. Germline values: CDR1 SGHAT, CDR2 FQNNGV. CDR3 size: 14 residues. The CDR3 region is CASSTKTGVYGYTF. The CDR3, as DNA: TGTGCCAGCAGCACAAAGACCGGGGTCTATGGCTACACCTTC.